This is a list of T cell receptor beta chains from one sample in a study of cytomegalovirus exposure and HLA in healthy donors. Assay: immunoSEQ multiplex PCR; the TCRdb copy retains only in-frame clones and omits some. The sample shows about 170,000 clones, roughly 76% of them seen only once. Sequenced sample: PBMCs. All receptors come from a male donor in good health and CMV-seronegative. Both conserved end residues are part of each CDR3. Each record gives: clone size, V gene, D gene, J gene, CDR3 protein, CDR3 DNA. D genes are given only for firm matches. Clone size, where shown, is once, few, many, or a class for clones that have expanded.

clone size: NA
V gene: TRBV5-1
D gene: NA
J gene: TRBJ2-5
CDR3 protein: CASSLGQGLGETQYF
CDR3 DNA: TGCGCCAGCAGCTTGGGGCAGGGTCTAGGAGAGACCCAGTACTTC

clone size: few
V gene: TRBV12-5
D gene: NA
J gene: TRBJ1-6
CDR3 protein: CASSVGTDVYSPLHF
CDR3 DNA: TGTGCTAGTTCGGTCGGGACTGACGTTTACTCACCCCTCCACTTT

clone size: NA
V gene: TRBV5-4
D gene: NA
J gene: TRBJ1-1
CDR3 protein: CASSFPWGPTEAFF
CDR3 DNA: TGTGCCAGCAGCTTTCCATGGGGGCCCACTGAAGCTTTCTTT

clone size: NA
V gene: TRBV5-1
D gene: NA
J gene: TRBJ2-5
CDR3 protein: CASSLGVTETQYF
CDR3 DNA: TGCGCCAGCAGCTTGGGCGTTACTGAGACCCAGTACTTC

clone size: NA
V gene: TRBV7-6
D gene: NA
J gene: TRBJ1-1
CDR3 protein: CASSLTNGRTEAFF
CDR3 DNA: TGTGCCAGCAGCTTGACAAACGGAAGGACTGAAGCTTTCTTT

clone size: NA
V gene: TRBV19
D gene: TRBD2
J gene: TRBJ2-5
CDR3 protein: CASNQGTSGGETQYF
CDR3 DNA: TGTGCCAGCAACCAAGGGACTAGCGGGGGTGAGACCCAGTACTTC

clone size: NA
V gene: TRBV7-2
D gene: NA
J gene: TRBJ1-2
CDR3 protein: CATEPGGAYGYTF
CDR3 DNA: TGTGCCACCGAACCCGGAGGGGCCTATGGCTACACCTTC

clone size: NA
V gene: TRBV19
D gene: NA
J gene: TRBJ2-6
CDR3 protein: CASSIPVGGSGANVLTF
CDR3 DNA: TGTGCCAGTAGTATACCGGTGGGGGGATCTGGGGCCAACGTCCTGACTTTC

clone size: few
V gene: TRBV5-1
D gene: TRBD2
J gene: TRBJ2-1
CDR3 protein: CASTQTGGPYNEQFF
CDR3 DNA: TGCGCCAGCACCCAAACGGGGGGGCCCTACAATGAGCAGTTCTTC

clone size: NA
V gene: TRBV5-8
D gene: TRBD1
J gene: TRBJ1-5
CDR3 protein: CASSPARTGVGNQPQHF
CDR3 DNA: TGTGCCAGCAGCCCAGCGCGGACAGGGGTGGGCAATCAGCCCCAGCATTTT

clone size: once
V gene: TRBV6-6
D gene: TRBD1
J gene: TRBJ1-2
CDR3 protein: CASSLRQGPRHGYTF
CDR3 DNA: TGTGCCAGCAGCCTCCGACAGGGACCACGGCATGGCTACACCTTC

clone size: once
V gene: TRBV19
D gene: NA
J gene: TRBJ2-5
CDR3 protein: CASSIDRGETQYF
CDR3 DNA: TGTGCCAGTAGTATAGACAGGGGCGAGACCCAGTACTTC

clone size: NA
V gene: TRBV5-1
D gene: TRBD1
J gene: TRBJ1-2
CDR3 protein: CASSAGTGAYGYTF
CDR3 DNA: TGCGCCAGCAGCGCCGGGACAGGGGCCTATGGCTACACCTTC

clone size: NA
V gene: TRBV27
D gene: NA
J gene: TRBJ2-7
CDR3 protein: CASRLGARLSYEQYF
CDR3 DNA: TGTGCCAGCAGATTAGGGGCCAGGCTCTCCTACGAGCAGTACTTC

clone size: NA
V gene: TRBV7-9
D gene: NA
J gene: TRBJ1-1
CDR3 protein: CASSLSRQRNTEAFF
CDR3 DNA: TGTGCCAGCAGCTTATCTCGCCAGCGGAACACTGAAGCTTTCTTT

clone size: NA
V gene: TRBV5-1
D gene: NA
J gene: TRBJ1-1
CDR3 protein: CASSLIRGMNTEAFF
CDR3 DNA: TGCGCCAGCAGCTTGATCCGGGGAATGAACACTGAAGCTTTCTTT

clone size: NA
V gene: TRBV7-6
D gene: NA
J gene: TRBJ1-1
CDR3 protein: CASSYQENTEAFF
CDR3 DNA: TGTGCCAGCAGCTACCAGGAGAACACTGAAGCTTTCTTT

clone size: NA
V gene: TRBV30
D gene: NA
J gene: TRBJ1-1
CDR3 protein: CAWSVAENTEAFF
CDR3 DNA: TGTGCCTGGAGTGTAGCCGAGAACACTGAAGCTTTCTTT

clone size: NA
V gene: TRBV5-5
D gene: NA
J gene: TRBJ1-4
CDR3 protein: CASSLETEEKLFF
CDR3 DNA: TGTGCCAGCAGCTTGGAGACAGAAGAAAAACTGTTTTTT

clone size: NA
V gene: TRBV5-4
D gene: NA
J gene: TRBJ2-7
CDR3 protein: CASSRQEAYEQYF
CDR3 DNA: TGTGCCAGCAGCAGACAGGAAGCCTACGAGCAGTACTTC

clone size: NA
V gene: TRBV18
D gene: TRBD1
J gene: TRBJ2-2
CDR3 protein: CASSPPTGTTKAGELFF
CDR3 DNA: TGTGCCAGCTCACCACCGACAGGGACGACGAAAGCCGGGGAGCTGTTTTTT

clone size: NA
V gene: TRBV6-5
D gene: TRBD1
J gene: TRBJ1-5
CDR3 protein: CASSYSWTGGAGQHF
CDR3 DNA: TGTGCCAGCAGTTACTCCTGGACAGGGGGCGCGGGTCAGCATTTT

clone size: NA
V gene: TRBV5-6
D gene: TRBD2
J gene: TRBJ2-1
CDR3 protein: CASSLISGSHYNEQFF
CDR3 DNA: TGTGCCAGCAGCTTGATTAGCGGGTCTCATTACAATGAGCAGTTCTTC

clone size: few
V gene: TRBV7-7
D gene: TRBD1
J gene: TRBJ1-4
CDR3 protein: CASSQGGGGSEKLFF
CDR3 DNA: TGTGCCAGCAGCCAAGGTGGAGGGGGCAGTGAAAAACTGTTTTTT

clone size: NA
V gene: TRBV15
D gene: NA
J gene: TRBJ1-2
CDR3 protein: CATSTRGGTGTYDGYTF
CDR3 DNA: TGTGCCACCAGCACCCGAGGCGGTACAGGGACCTATGATGGCTACACCTTC

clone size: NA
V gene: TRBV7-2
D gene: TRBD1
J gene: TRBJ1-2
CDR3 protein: CAEEEGAYGYTF
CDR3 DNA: TGTGCCGAAGAAGAGGGGGCCTATGGCTACACCTTC

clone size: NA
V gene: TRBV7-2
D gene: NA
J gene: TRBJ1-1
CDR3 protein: CASSLGGVLGIAEAFF
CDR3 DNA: TGTGCCAGCAGCTTAGGGGGAGTCCTCGGGATCGCTGAAGCTTTCTTT

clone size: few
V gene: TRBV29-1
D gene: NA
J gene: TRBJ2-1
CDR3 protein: CSVEPRTGSSYNEQFF
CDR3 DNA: TGCAGCGTTGAACCTCGAACGGGAAGCTCCTACAATGAGCAGTTCTTC

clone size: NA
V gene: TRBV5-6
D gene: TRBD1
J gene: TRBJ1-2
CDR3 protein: CASSRYMRRDRGKGYTF
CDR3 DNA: TGTGCCAGCAGCCGGTACATGAGACGGGACAGGGGGAAAGGCTACACCTTC

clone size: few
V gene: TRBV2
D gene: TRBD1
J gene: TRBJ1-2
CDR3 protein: CASSAGGHYGYTF
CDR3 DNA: TGTGCCAGCAGTGCAGGGGGCCACTATGGCTACACCTTC

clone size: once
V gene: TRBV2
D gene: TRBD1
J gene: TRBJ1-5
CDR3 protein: CASSETLGQDQPQHF
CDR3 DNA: TGTGCCAGCAGTGAAACCCTGGGACAGGATCAGCCCCAGCATTTT

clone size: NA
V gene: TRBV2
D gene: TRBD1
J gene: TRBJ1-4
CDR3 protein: CASSVDRGNEKLFF
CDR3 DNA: TGTGCCAGCAGTGTCGACAGGGGTAATGAAAAACTGTTTTTT

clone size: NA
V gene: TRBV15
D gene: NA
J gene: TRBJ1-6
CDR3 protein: CATRLGGYSYNSPLHF
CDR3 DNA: TGTGCCACCAGACTCGGGGGTTATTCCTATAATTCACCCCTCCACTTT

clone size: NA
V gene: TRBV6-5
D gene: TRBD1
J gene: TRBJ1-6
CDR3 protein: CASSDRDRNSPLHF
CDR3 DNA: TGTGCCAGCAGTGACAGGGATCGGAATTCACCCCTCCACTTT

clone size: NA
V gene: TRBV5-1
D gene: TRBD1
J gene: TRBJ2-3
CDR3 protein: CASSSRGLTDTQYF
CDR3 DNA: TGCGCCAGCAGCTCCAGGGGGCTCACAGATACGCAGTATTTT

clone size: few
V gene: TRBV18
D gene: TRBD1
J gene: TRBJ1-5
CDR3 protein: CASSETGMYVLGNQPQHF
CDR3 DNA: TGTGCCAGCTCAGAGACAGGGATGTATGTTTTGGGCAATCAGCCCCAGCATTTT

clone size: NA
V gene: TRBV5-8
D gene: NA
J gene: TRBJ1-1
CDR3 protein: CASSLYNTEAFF
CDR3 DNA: TGTGCCAGCAGCTTGTATAACACTGAAGCTTTCTTT

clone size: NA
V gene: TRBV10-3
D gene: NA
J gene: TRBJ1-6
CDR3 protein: CAISEGGGSSYNSPLHF
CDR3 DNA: TGTGCCATCAGTGAGGGGGGGGGCAGCTCCTATAATTCACCCCTCCACTTT

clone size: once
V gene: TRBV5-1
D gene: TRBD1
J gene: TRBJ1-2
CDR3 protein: CASSLTGTEIYGYTF
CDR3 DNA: TGCGCCAGCAGCCTGACCGGGACAGAAATCTATGGCTACACCTTC

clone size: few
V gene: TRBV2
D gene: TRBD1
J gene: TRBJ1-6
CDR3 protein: CASPGQESSPLHF
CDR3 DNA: TGTGCCTCACCGGGACAGGAATCATCACCCCTCCACTTT

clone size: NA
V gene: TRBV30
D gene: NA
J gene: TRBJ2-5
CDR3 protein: CAWSRSGQETQYF
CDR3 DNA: TGTGCCTGGAGTCGCAGCGGACAAGAGACCCAGTACTTC

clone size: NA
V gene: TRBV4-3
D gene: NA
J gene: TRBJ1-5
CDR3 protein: CASSQDNIQVYSNQPQHF
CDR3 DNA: TGCGCCAGCAGCCAAGATAACATCCAGGTTTATAGCAATCAGCCCCAGCATTTT

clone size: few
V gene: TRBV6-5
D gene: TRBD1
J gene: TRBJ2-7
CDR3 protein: CASRDRVTYEQYF
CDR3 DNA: TGTGCCAGCCGGGACAGGGTTACCTACGAGCAGTACTTC

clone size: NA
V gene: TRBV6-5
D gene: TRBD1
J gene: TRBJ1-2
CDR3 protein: CASSARGLYYGYTF
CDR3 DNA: TGTGCCAGCAGTGCCAGGGGGCTTTACTATGGCTACACCTTC

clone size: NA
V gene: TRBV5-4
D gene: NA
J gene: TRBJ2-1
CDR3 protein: CASSLGGLGEQFF
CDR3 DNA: TGTGCCAGCAGCTTGGGAGGGCTCGGAGAGCAGTTCTTC

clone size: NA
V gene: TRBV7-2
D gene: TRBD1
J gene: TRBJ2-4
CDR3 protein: CASSQGTGNIQYF
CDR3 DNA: TGTGCCAGCAGCCAGGGGACAGGGAACATTCAGTACTTC

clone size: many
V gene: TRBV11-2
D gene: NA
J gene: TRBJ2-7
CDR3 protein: CASSLSGVSLHEQYF
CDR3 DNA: TGTGCCAGCAGCTTATCAGGGGTCAGTCTCCACGAGCAGTACTTC

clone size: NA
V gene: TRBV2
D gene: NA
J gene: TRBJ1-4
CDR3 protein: CASSIGPGISLGEKLFF
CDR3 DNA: TGTGCCAGCAGTATAGGCCCGGGGATCTCCTTAGGTGAAAAACTGTTTTTT

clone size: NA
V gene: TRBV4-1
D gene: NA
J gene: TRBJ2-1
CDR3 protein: CASSQTGGLGAYNEQFF
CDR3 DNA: TGCGCCAGCAGCCAGACGGGGGGCCTTGGCGCCTACAATGAGCAGTTCTTC

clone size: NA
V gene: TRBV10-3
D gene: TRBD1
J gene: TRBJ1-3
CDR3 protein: CAITKPRDRRRHFGNTIYF
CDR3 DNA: TGTGCCATCACGAAGCCACGGGACAGGAGACGACATTTTGGAAACACCATATATTTT